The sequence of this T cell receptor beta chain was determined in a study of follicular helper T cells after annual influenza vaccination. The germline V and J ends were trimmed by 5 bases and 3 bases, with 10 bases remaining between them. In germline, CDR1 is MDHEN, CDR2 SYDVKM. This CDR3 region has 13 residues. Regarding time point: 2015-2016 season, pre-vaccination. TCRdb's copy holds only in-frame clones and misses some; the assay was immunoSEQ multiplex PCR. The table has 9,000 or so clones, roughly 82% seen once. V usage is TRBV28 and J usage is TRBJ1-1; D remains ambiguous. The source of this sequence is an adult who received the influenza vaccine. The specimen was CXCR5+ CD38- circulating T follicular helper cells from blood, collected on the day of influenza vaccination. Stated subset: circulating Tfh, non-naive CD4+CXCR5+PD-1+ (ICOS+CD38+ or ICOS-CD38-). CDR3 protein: CASSGILDTEAFF. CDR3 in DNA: TGTGCCAGCAGTGGTATTCTCGACACTGAAGCTTTCTTT.